Each of the 24 T cell receptor beta chains below was sequenced from the same sample in a study of blood T cells in healthy people across ages. PCR was performed a second time for about 6 to 12 cycles using a sample-barcoded 5' primer and a J-beta primer mix. TCRdb independently ran MiXCR on the 5' RACE reads; one entry per CDR3 protein. In the table there are some 1.1 million distinct CDR3 sequences, roughly two fifths of which are singletons. Sample: blood. These receptors were taken from a man younger than 30 in good health.

This clonotype was detected only a few times. The gene calls are TRBV12-3 or TRBV12-4 and TRBJ2-7; D remains ambiguous. The germline V and J ends were trimmed by 10 bases and 2 bases, with 12 bases remaining between them. The CDR3 loop spans 12 amino acids. The CDR3 loop is CAIISGPYEQYF. The CDR3 DNA reads as TGTGCCATCATATCCGGTCCCTACGAGCAGTACTTC.

The chain employs TRBV20-1 and TRBJ1-5; TRBD1 aligns across 9 bases. Germline V gene sequence: CDR1 DFQATT, CDR2 SNEGSKA (reference sequence). The CDR3 totals 14 residues. V gave up 8 bases and J gave up 3 bases; unmatched junction bases: 8. CDR3 in amino acids: CSTQTGGYNQPQHF. The CDR3, as DNA: TGCAGTACCCAAACAGGGGGCTACAATCAGCCCCAGCATTTT.

The rearrangement uses TRBV9 and TRBJ2-3, with TRBD2 matching over 7 bases. This CDR3 is 16 amino acids long. V lost 0 bases, J lost 4 bases, and 8 bases stayed unmatched. Germline V gene lookup returns CDR1 SGDLS and CDR2 YYNGEE. The CDR3 here is CASSVAEGLAADTQYF. CDR3 nucleotide sequence: TGTGCCAGCAGCGTAGCGGAGGGCCTAGCGGCAGATACGCAGTATTTT.

In this sample, this clonotype turned up many times. The chain couples TRBV29-1 to TRBJ1-1; no reliable D call. This CDR3 contains 11 residues. CDR1 is SQVTM, CDR2 ANQGSEA, per germline. Trimming removed 4 bases at V and 2 bases at J, with 5 bases between. In DNA, the CDR3 is TGCAGCGTTGCCAAAAACACTGAAGCTTTCTTT. It is translated as CSVAKNTEAFF.

This clonotype appeared a few times. Here the CDR3 DNA reads TGTGCCAGCGGTATTAGCGGTACCCAGTACTTC. The encoded protein is CASGISGTQYF. This sequence joins TRBV6-1 and TRBJ2-5; the D gene is possibly TRBD2 (6 bases). The germline CDR1 and CDR2 sequences are MNHNS and SASEGT. CDR3 size: 11 residues. The germline V and J ends were trimmed by 8 bases and 8 bases, with 12 bases remaining between them.

This clonotype was observed a handful of times. J is TRBJ2-1 and V is TRBV20-1; maybe TRBD2 (5 bases). CDR1 is DFQATT, CDR2 SNEGSKA, per germline (reference sequence). Trimming left V 1 base short and J 11 bases short, with 15 bases between. This CDR3 has 13 residues. The CDR3 bases are TGCAGTGCTAGAGCATTGACGGGGAAGAAGCAGTTCTTC. This sequence encodes CSARALTGKKQFF.

As to this clonotype: One junction end disagrees with the germline gene, perhaps due to a read error. The chain has TRBV25-1 and TRBJ1-2; 9 bases are a match to TRBD1. In germline, CDR1 is MGHDK, CDR2 SYGVNS. The CDR3 covers 15 residues. CDR3 DNA: TGTGTCAGCAGTGCCAGGGGACAGGGTGACTATGGCTACACCTTC. It codes for CVSSARGQGDYGYTF.

This chain links TRBV4-3 with TRBJ2-3; D is unclear. This CDR3 comprises 16 residues. V was shortened by 0 bases and J by 2 bases, with 12 bases between the two germline ends. Germline lookup yields CDR1 LGHNA and CDR2 YSLEER. The DNA for the CDR3 is TGCGCCAGCAGCCAAGAGGTCGGTTCCCCCACAGATACGCAGTATTTT. Translation: CASSQEVGSPTDTQYF.

This clonotype was observed a few times. The V and J genes are TRBV6-1 and TRBJ1-5; 10 bases map to TRBD1. The V segment lost 5 bases and the J segment 2 bases; nucleotides outside the gene matches: 12. CDR1 and CDR2 (germline): MNHNS, SASEGT. CDR3 size: 18 residues. CDR3 nucleotides: TGTGCCAGCAGTAGAATTTTCGCCGGGACAGGGGGCAATCAGCCCCAGCATTTT. This codes for CASSRIFAGTGGNQPQHF.

The table lists this clonotype with a few counts. V usage is TRBV5-1 and J usage is TRBJ2-1, with 7 bases identical to TRBD1. The CDR3 is 16 residues long. J gave up 7 bases and V 4 bases, and 14 bases lay outside the gene matches. Germline CDR1 and CDR2: SGHRS and YFSETQ. CDR3 nucleotide sequence: TGCGCCAGCAGCCCGACTTTGAGGGGGCGCCGGAATGAGCAGTTCTTC. It specifies CASSPTLRGRRNEQFF.

The gene calls are TRBV4-3 and TRBJ1-1, with D unclear. The CDR3 sequence is 13 residues long. Germline values: CDR1 LGHNA, CDR2 YSLEER. Trimming left V 1 base short and J 11 bases short, with 14 bases between. The CDR3 sequence is CASSQVLRVRAFF. The CDR3, as DNA: TGCGCCAGCAGCCAAGTTTTAAGGGTCCGGGCTTTCTTT.

The V gene is TRBV20-1, the J gene TRBJ1-5, with 8 bases fitting TRBD1. The CDR3 sequence is 16 residues long. Germline-derived CDR1 and CDR2 are DFQATT and SNEGSKA (reference sequence). The J segment lost 1 base and the V segment lost 3 bases, leaving 8 bases of the junction unmatched. CDR3 amino acids: CSARGDRSLSNQPQHF. CDR3 bases: TGCAGTGCTAGGGGGGACAGGAGTTTGAGCAATCAGCCCCAGCATTTT.

The CDR3 DNA sequence: TGCGCCAGCAGCCATCCCTCAGGACAGGGCACAGATACGCAGTATTTT. Its protein is CASSHPSGQGTDTQYF. The chain has TRBV4-1 and TRBJ2-3; 7 bases fit TRBD1. This CDR3 comprises 16 residues. Unmatched junction bases numbered 7, after V lost 3 bases and J lost 1 base. Per germline, CDR1 MGHRA and CDR2 YSYEKL.

This clonotype appeared a few times. The chain uses TRBV30 and TRBJ1-2; no definite D call. Germline CDR1 and CDR2: GTSNPN and SVGIG (reference sequence). V gave up 4 bases and J gave up 2 bases, with 11 bases separating them. CDR3 size: 13 residues. The CDR3 region has the DNA TGTGCCTGGATTGAGGGTGCCAACTATGGCTACACCTTC. Translation: CAWIEGANYGYTF.

This clonotype came up a few times. The chain employs TRBV12-3 or TRBV12-4 and TRBJ2-1; D gene ambiguous. The CDR3 length is 15 residues. Trimming left V 5 bases short and J 12 bases short, with 23 bases between. The CDR3 loop reads CASSPPPSCLRGQFF. Here the CDR3 DNA reads TGTGCCAGCAGTCCTCCGCCAAGTTGCTTACGAGGGCAGTTCTTC.

This rearrangement joins TRBV7-6 to TRBJ2-1; unclear D gene. The CDR3 runs 18 residues. CDR1 is SGHVS and CDR2 is FNYEAQ in the germline V gene. V shed 1 base and J shed 2 bases, with 18 bases lying between them. In DNA form, the CDR3 reads TGTGCCAGCAGCTTAGAAATATTCGAAACCTTTACCTACAATGAGCAGTTCTTC. Its protein is CASSLEIFETFTYNEQFF.

The J gene is TRBJ1-1, the V gene TRBV19; no reliable D call. The V and J ends lost 1 base and 4 bases respectively, with 10 bases between them. The CDR3 is 14 amino acids. The germline V gene encodes CDR1 LNHDA and CDR2 SQIVND (reference sequence). CDR3 DNA sequence: TGTGCCAGTAGTATAGGGCTCCTGGGCACTGAAGCTTTCTTT. This sequence encodes CASSIGLLGTEAFF.

This clonotype has more than one count but fewer than ten. V usage is TRBV7-9 and J usage is TRBJ2-3, with D unclear. Trimming left V 5 bases short and J 0 bases short, with 12 bases between. CDR3 size: 15 residues. In germline, CDR1 is SEHNR, CDR2 FQNEAQ (reference sequence). The CDR3 reads CASSPVKSSTDTQYF. The CDR3 nucleotides read TGTGCCAGCAGCCCCGTGAAGTCTAGCACAGATACGCAGTATTTT.

The V and J genes are TRBV5-1 and TRBJ2-5; D ambiguous. Germline loops: CDR1 SGHRS, CDR2 YFSETQ. There are 16 residues in the CDR3. The germline V and J ends were trimmed by 0 bases and 4 bases, with 16 bases remaining between them. The chain's CDR3 is CASSLEPNQAGETQYF. The CDR3 DNA is TGCGCCAGCAGCTTGGAGCCCAATCAAGCCGGAGAGACCCAGTACTTC.

This rearrangement joins TRBV19 to TRBJ1-2; D not resolved. The germline CDR1 and CDR2 sequences are LNHDA and SQIVND (reference sequence). V lost 1 base and J lost 0, with 6 bases in between. CDR3 length equals 14 residues. CDR3 sequence (DNA): TGTGCCAGTAGTATAGGGGCCGCTAACTATGGCTACACCTTC. It translates to CASSIGAANYGYTF.

This clonotype turned up a few times. This sequence joins TRBV7-3 and TRBJ2-3, with TRBD2 matching over 9 bases. CDR3 length: 14 amino acids. The V and J ends lost 9 bases and 7 bases, in that order; junction bases with no gene match: 11. In germline, CDR1 is SGHTA, CDR2 FQGTGA. The CDR3 DNA reads as TGTGCCAGTTCCTCCGGGACTAGCAGGTATACGCAGTATTTT. Encoded protein: CASSSGTSRYTQYF.

This clonotype has just a few counts. The chain combines TRBV4-3 with TRBJ1-2; D not resolved. Looked up from germline, CDR1 is LGHNA and CDR2 is YSLEER. The CDR3 runs 15 residues. Between the trimmed V and J ends, which lost 0 bases and 11 bases, there was a span of 19 bases. The CDR3 reads CASSQETYGRGWYTF. The CDR3 region has the DNA TGCGCCAGCAGCCAAGAAACTTACGGAAGAGGGTGGTACACCTTC.

The chain has TRBV6-2 or TRBV6-3 and TRBJ1-1, with D perhaps matching TRBD1 (5 bases). CDR1 and CDR2 from the germline V gene are MNHEY and SVGEGT. Trimming removed 6 bases at V and 1 base at J, with 12 bases between. This CDR3 is 14 amino acids long. The CDR3 here is CASREDRSNTEAFF. For the CDR3, the DNA is TGTGCCAGCAGAGAAGACAGATCGAACACTGAAGCTTTCTTT.

The rearrangement links TRBV2 to TRBJ1-2; 9 positions agree with TRBD1. With V trimmed by 6 bases and J by 7 bases, 12 bases remained unmatched. Germline V CDR1 and CDR2: SNHLY, FYNNEI. This CDR3 has 15 residues. The CDR3 loop is CASRHLEQGAAGYTF. In DNA, the CDR3 is TGTGCCAGCAGACACCTAGAACAGGGGGCTGCTGGCTACACCTTC. Full variable domain (missing parts from reference TRBV2 and TRBJ1-2): EPEVTQTPSHQVTQMGQEVILRCVPISNHLYFYWYRQILGQKVEFLVSFYNNEISEKSEIFDDQFSVERPDGSNFTLKIRSTKLEDSAMYFCASRHLEQGAAGYTFGSGTRLTVV.